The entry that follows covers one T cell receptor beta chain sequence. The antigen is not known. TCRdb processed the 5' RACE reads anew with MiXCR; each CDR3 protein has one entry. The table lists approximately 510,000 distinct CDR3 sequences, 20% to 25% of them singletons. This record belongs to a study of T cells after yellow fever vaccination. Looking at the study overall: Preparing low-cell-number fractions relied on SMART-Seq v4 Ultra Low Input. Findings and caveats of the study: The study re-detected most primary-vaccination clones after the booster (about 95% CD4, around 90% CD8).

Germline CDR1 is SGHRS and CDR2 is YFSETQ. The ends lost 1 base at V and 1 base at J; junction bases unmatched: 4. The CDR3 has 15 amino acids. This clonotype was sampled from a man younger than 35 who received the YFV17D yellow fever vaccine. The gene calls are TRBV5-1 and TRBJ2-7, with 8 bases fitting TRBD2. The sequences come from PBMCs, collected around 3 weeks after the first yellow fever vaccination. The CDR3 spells CASSLLPGGSYEQYF. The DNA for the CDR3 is TGCGCCAGCAGCTTGCTTCCGGGGGGGTCCTACGAGCAGTACTTC. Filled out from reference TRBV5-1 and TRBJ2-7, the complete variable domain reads KAGVTQTPRYLIKTRGQQVTLSCSPISGHRSVSWYQQTPGQGLQFLFEYFSETQRNKGNFPGRFSGRQFSNSRSEMNVSTLELGDSALYLCASSLLPGGSYEQYFGPGTRLTVT.